This paragraph covers one T cell receptor beta chain sequence. These data are taken from a study of blood T cell repertoires in COVID-19. Study overall: The United States, Italy and Spain were the sources of the acute and convalescent COVID-19 samples.

V was clipped by 2 bases and J by 2 bases, with 21 bases between them. Per the germline V gene, CDR1 is KGHSH and CDR2 is LQKENI. CDR3 size: 18 residues. Generated by immunoSEQ multiplex PCR, the TCRdb table keeps only in-frame clones and is missing some. Of about 40,000 clones listed, 87% are singletons. The chain employs TRBV18 and TRBJ1-1; maybe TRBD1 (5 bases). Input material: peripheral blood. The clonotype was recovered from a woman of 80 years or more with active COVID-19. CDR3 amino acids: CASSPILIGGDLNTEAFF. In DNA, the CDR3 is TGTGCCAGCTCACCAATTCTTATTGGGGGGGACTTAAACACTGAAGCTTTCTTT.